Presented here are 17 T cell receptor beta chains from one specimen sequenced in a study of blood T cell repertoires in COVID-19. Method: immunoSEQ multiplex PCR; TCRdb's copy keeps in-frame clones and lacks some. The table shows about 190,000 clones, with 85% to 90% occurring only once. Sequenced: peripheral blood. The receptors originated from a man in his fifties with acute or convalescent COVID-19.

V gene TRBV27 combines with J gene TRBJ2-1; D not certain. This CDR3 contains 16 residues. The germline CDR1 and CDR2 sequences are MNHEY and SMNVEV (reference sequence). Trimming stripped 7 bases from V and 8 bases from J, with 24 bases between. CDR3 DNA sequence: TGTGCCAGCACCTTTTTTGGCCGACTCTCAACCCATGAGCAGTTCTTC. It is translated as CASTFFGRLSTHEQFF.

The rearrangement joins TRBV28 to TRBJ1-6, with unresolved D. The CDR3 is 16 amino acids. Germline CDR1 MDHEN, CDR2 SYDVKM. V lost 4 bases and J 2 bases, leaving 12 bases between the germline ends. CDR3 in amino acids: CASSSERGTYNSPLHF. The CDR3 coding sequence is TGTGCCAGCAGTTCAGAACGCGGGACCTATAATTCACCCCTCCACTTT.

The rearrangement links TRBV19 to TRBJ2-3, with D possibly matching TRBD2 (5 bases). Trimming stripped 7 bases from V and 2 bases from J, with 13 bases between. Looked up from germline, CDR1 is LNHDA and CDR2 is SQIVND (reference sequence). The CDR3 sequence is 14 residues long. The CDR3, as DNA: TGTGCCAGTACCAAGGAGGCCAACACAGATACGCAGTATTTT. It yields the protein CASTKEANTDTQYF.

The V gene is TRBV6-5, the J gene TRBJ2-1; no definite D call. Germline V gene sequence: CDR1 MNHEY, CDR2 SVGAGI. The CDR3 consists of 14 residues. The V gene lost 0 bases and the J gene lost 7 bases, with 10 bases spanning the gap. This CDR3 reads CASSYSPDTNEQFF. Here the CDR3 DNA reads TGTGCCAGCAGTTACTCCCCTGACACTAATGAGCAGTTCTTC.

V gene TRBV11-3 combines with J gene TRBJ2-3; the D is unclear. The V end lost 0 bases, the J end lost 5 bases, and 6 bases lay between the germline ends. The length of the CDR3 is 13 residues. Germline-derived CDR1 and CDR2 are SGHNT and YENEEA. The CDR3 DNA is TGTGCCAGCAGCTTAGAGTACGGAGATACGCAGTATTTT. Translating gives CASSLEYGDTQYF.

The chain has TRBV28 and TRBJ2-7; TRBD1 matches at 10 bases. Trimming at V came to 5 bases and at J to 4 bases, leaving 11 bases not matched to a gene. This CDR3 is 16 amino acids long. CDR1 MDHEN and CDR2 SYDVKM come from the germline V gene. The CDR3 nucleotides are TGTGCCAGCAGTCCCGCCGGGACAGGGGATCTGTACGAGCAGTACGTC. It is translated as CASSPAGTGDLYEQYV.

This chain connects TRBV5-6 to TRBJ2-7, with D possibly being TRBD2 (6 bases). The CDR3 runs to 14 residues. V was pared by 1 base and J by 4 bases, with 12 bases between. Germline loops: CDR1 SGHDT, CDR2 YYEEEE. Written as DNA, the CDR3 is TGTGCCAGCAGCTTGTGGGGGGAGGATTACGAGCAGTACTTC. This encodes CASSLWGEDYEQYF.

The chain employs TRBV2 and TRBJ2-3; 7 positions match TRBD2. J was trimmed by 4 bases and V by 4 bases; bases with no gene match: 5. The CDR3 covers 14 residues. Germline V gene data show CDR1 as SNHLY and CDR2 as FYNNEI. This CDR3 is CASSAEGGPDTQYF. The CDR3 region has the DNA TGTGCCAGCAGTGCGGAGGGAGGGCCAGATACGCAGTATTTT.

V gene TRBV9 combines with J gene TRBJ2-1; D gene uncertain. Trimming took off 4 bases at V and 8 bases at J, with 10 bases between the two ends. The CDR3 is 12 amino acids. Germline CDR1 reads SGDLS; CDR2 reads YYNGEE. Here the CDR3 DNA reads TGTGCCAGCAGCCCAAAAAGAGATGAGCAGTTCTTC. This translates into CASSPKRDEQFF.

This clone was seen once. The chain employs TRBV6-1 and TRBJ1-1; the D is unclear. V was shortened by 5 bases and J by 4 bases, with 11 bases between the two germline ends. The CDR3 totals 13 residues. Germline lookup yields CDR1 MNHNS and CDR2 SASEGT. The CDR3 DNA is TGTGCCAGCAGTTATCGGGGTGGCACTGAAGCTTTCTTT. It encodes CASSYRGGTEAFF.

The rearrangement links TRBV7-3 to TRBJ2-1; maybe TRBD2 (5 bases). Trimming left V 5 bases short and J 9 bases short, with 20 bases between. The germline V gene encodes CDR1 SGHTA and CDR2 FQGTGA. The CDR3 has 15 residues. CDR3 amino acids: CASSVPRPEEVEQFF. The CDR3 DNA reads as TGTGCCAGCAGCGTCCCCCGGCCGGAGGAGGTTGAGCAGTTCTTC.

This clone showed up just once. In nucleotides, the CDR3 is TGTGCCAGCAGCCCGGAGGGACTAGCCCTCTACAATGAGCAGTTCTTC. This sequence encodes CASSPEGLALYNEQFF. The genes are TRBV11-2 and TRBJ2-1, with TRBD2 matching over 9 bases. The V segment lost 5 bases and the J segment 3 bases; nucleotides outside the gene matches: 8. Per germline, CDR1 SGHAT and CDR2 FQNNGV. The CDR3 contains 16 residues.

This chain uses TRBV28 with TRBJ2-5; 8 bases line up with TRBD1. Trimming removed 2 bases from V and 3 bases from J; junction bases left unmatched: 11. From germline, CDR1 is MDHEN and CDR2 SYDVKM. The CDR3 contains 17 residues. CDR3 region: CASSLAAGQGGEETQYF. The DNA for the CDR3 is TGTGCCAGCAGTTTAGCCGCTGGACAGGGAGGCGAAGAGACCCAGTACTTC.

The rearrangement uses TRBV18 and TRBJ1-6; 8 positions match TRBD1. With 3 bases clipped from V and 7 bases from J, the junction kept 5 bases outside the gene matches. CDR3 length: 15 amino acids. CDR1 KGHSH and CDR2 LQKENI come from the germline V gene. For the CDR3, the DNA is TGTGCCAGCTCACCCAACAGGGGGAGGAATTCACCCCTCCACTTT. This gives the protein CASSPNRGRNSPLHF.

This clone is a singleton in its sample. The chain links TRBV21-1 to TRBJ2-7; the table's D call of TRBD2 was not tested on the DNA. TRBV21-1 is a documented pseudogene. The CDR3 length is 16 residues. CDR3: CASSKDDSLWSYEQYV. The CDR3 DNA reads as TGTGCCAGCAGCAAAGATGACTCCTTATGGTCCTACGAGCAGTACGTC.

The V and J genes are TRBV27 and TRBJ2-7, with 7 bases lining up with TRBD1. Germline lookup yields CDR1 MNHEY and CDR2 SMNVEV (reference sequence). This CDR3 is built from 16 residues. J gave up 3 bases and V 8 bases, and 16 bases lay outside the gene matches. DNA for the CDR3: TGTGCCAGCTTTACGGACGGACAGGAGGCGCGCTACGAGCAGTACGTC. As protein: CASFTDGQEARYEQYV.

This chain joins TRBV9 and TRBJ1-2; D remains ambiguous. CDR1 and CDR2 from the germline V gene are SGDLS and YYNGEE. This CDR3 has 13 residues. V lost 0 bases and J lost 6, with 9 bases in between. The CDR3 loop reads CASSVGQEDGYTF. The DNA of the CDR3 is TGTGCCAGCAGCGTAGGCCAGGAAGATGGCTACACCTTC.